The T cell receptor (beta chain) under discussion was sequenced for a study of Tregs in tolerant kidney transplant recipients. General study findings and limits: Validation in larger populations is needed because few patients were studied.

Unstimulated Tregs (CD4+CD25+CD127-) and CD4+CD25- non-Tregs were sorted from PBMCs. The method was immunoSEQ multiplex PCR; TCRdb's version includes in-frame clones alone and lacks a portion of them. The sample yields 75,000 to 100,000 clones, 85% to 95% seen once. The germline V gene encodes CDR1 WSHSY and CDR2 SAAADI. CDR3 length: 18 residues. V was trimmed by 3 bases and J by 5 bases, leaving 23 bases between them. Concerning this clone itself: Its specificity is not known.

J is TRBJ2-1 and V is TRBV10-2; perhaps TRBD2 as D (6 bases). The sequence was obtained from a human donor in good health. Sequencing used CD8+ T cells from blood. CDR3 in DNA: TGCGCCAGCAGTGATCTACTAGCTCTTGTCACGGGTCACAATGAGCAGTTCTTC. Translating gives CASSDLLALVTGHNEQFF.